This is a list of T cell receptor beta chains from one sample in a study of shared clonotypes between healthy human individuals. TCRdb keeps only in-frame clones here, not all; method: immunoSEQ multiplex PCR. Among some 1,600,000 clones listed, around 98% were seen once. The sample comprised naive CD4+ T cells sorted from blood. The receptors shown here come from a man aged 30-40 years in good health. The CDR3 runs from the conserved cysteine through the conserved F or W. Each record gives: V gene, D gene, J gene, clone size, CDR3 protein, CDR3 DNA. D genes are given only for firm matches. Clone sizes are given selectively: once, few, many, or a class where the clone is expanded.

V gene: TRBV19; D gene: NA; J gene: TRBJ2-2; clone size: NA; CDR3 protein: CASDQRAGELFF; CDR3 DNA: TGTGCCTCAGACCAGCGCGCCGGGGAGCTGTTTTTT
V gene: TRBV6-5; D gene: NA; J gene: TRBJ2-7; clone size: NA; CDR3 protein: CASTPMSSYEQYF; CDR3 DNA: TGTGCCAGCACCCCCATGTCGTCCTACGAGCAGTACTTC
V gene: TRBV5-1; D gene: NA; J gene: TRBJ2-7; clone size: once; CDR3 protein: CASSLGADPAYEQYF; CDR3 DNA: TGCGCCAGCAGCTTGGGTGCGGACCCAGCCTACGAGCAGTACTTC
V gene: TRBV19; D gene: TRBD2; J gene: TRBJ2-1; clone size: NA; CDR3 protein: CASRVAGTGEQFF; CDR3 DNA: TGTGCCAGTAGAGTAGCGGGCACGGGTGAGCAGTTCTTC
V gene: TRBV6-1; D gene: TRBD2; J gene: TRBJ2-7; clone size: NA; CDR3 protein: CASRGLAGAYEQYF; CDR3 DNA: TGTGCCAGCAGAGGACTAGCGGGGGCGTACGAGCAGTACTTC
V gene: TRBV15; D gene: NA; J gene: TRBJ2-2; clone size: NA; CDR3 protein: CATSRGQPPGELFF; CDR3 DNA: TGTGCCACCAGCAGAGGGCAACCGCCCGGGGAGCTGTTTTTT
V gene: TRBV16; D gene: TRBD1; J gene: TRBJ2-2; clone size: NA; CDR3 protein: CASSQLDRDAGELFF; CDR3 DNA: TGTGCCAGCAGCCAATTGGACAGGGACGCCGGGGAGCTGTTTTTT
V gene: TRBV4-1; D gene: NA; J gene: TRBJ1-3; clone size: NA; CDR3 protein: CASSQEEKQGSGNTIYF; CDR3 DNA: TGCGCCAGCAGCCAAGAAGAAAAACAGGGCTCTGGAAACACCATATATTTT
V gene: TRBV10-1; D gene: NA; J gene: TRBJ2-7; clone size: NA; CDR3 protein: CASSEGVDYEQYF; CDR3 DNA: TGCGCCAGCAGTGAAGGTGTTGACTACGAGCAGTACTTC
V gene: TRBV6-1; D gene: TRBD2; J gene: TRBJ2-1; clone size: NA; CDR3 protein: CASSALAGGLGNEQFF; CDR3 DNA: TGTGCCAGCAGTGCACTTGCGGGAGGGCTCGGCAATGAGCAGTTCTTC
V gene: TRBV27; D gene: NA; J gene: TRBJ2-5; clone size: NA; CDR3 protein: CASSYAETQYF; CDR3 DNA: TGTGCCAGCAGTTACGCAGAGACCCAGTACTTC
V gene: TRBV11-2; D gene: TRBD2; J gene: TRBJ2-3; clone size: NA; CDR3 protein: CASSLRTSGSMIGTDTQYF; CDR3 DNA: TGTGCCAGCAGCCTTCGGACTAGCGGGAGTATGATCGGTACAGATACGCAGTATTTT
V gene: TRBV6-5; D gene: NA; J gene: TRBJ1-4; clone size: NA; CDR3 protein: CASSSRPNRENEKLFF; CDR3 DNA: TGTGCCAGCAGTTCCCGTCCTAACAGGGAAAATGAAAAACTGTTTTTT
V gene: TRBV2; D gene: NA; J gene: TRBJ1-1; clone size: NA; CDR3 protein: CATSRQVPNTEAFF; CDR3 DNA: TGTGCCACTTCCCGACAGGTGCCCAACACTGAAGCTTTCTTT
V gene: TRBV5-6; D gene: NA; J gene: TRBJ2-7; clone size: NA; CDR3 protein: CASSLTWREQSWGEQYF; CDR3 DNA: TGTGCCAGCAGCCTTACTTGGCGGGAACAGAGTTGGGGCGAGCAGTACTTC
V gene: TRBV18; D gene: TRBD1; J gene: TRBJ1-5; clone size: NA; CDR3 protein: CASSPERLPTGGRNQPQHF; CDR3 DNA: TGTGCCAGCTCACCAGAGAGGCTCCCAACAGGGGGCCGCAATCAGCCCCAGCATTTT
V gene: TRBV28; D gene: NA; J gene: TRBJ2-7; clone size: NA; CDR3 protein: CASSLGGTITYEQYF; CDR3 DNA: TGTGCCAGCAGTTTGGGAGGAACTATCACCTACGAGCAGTACTTC
V gene: TRBV19; D gene: TRBD2; J gene: TRBJ2-1; clone size: NA; CDR3 protein: CASSIYVLAASSSYNEQFF; CDR3 DNA: TGTGCCAGTAGTATATACGTCCTAGCGGCCTCCAGCTCCTACAATGAGCAGTTCTTC
V gene: TRBV14; D gene: TRBD1; J gene: TRBJ1-5; clone size: NA; CDR3 protein: CASSRLRPDRVYSNQPQHF; CDR3 DNA: TGTGCCAGCAGCCGCCTTCGCCCGGACAGGGTATATAGCAATCAGCCCCAGCATTTT
V gene: TRBV19; D gene: NA; J gene: TRBJ2-4; clone size: NA; CDR3 protein: CASSPGGRGDIQYF; CDR3 DNA: TGTGCCAGTAGCCCAGGGGGTCGGGGGGACATTCAGTACTTC
V gene: TRBV9; D gene: TRBD2; J gene: TRBJ2-7; clone size: NA; CDR3 protein: CASSGTSGIEQYF; CDR3 DNA: TGTGCCAGCAGCGGAACTAGCGGGATCGAGCAGTACTTC
V gene: TRBV6-5; D gene: TRBD2; J gene: TRBJ2-7; clone size: NA; CDR3 protein: CASSLGGVYEQYF; CDR3 DNA: TGTGCCAGCAGCCTCGGGGGGGTCTACGAGCAGTACTTC
V gene: TRBV7-9; D gene: TRBD2; J gene: TRBJ2-1; clone size: NA; CDR3 protein: CASSSNTGTTTYNEQFF; CDR3 DNA: TGTGCCAGCAGCTCGAACACCGGGACTACAACCTACAATGAGCAGTTCTTC
V gene: TRBV27; D gene: TRBD2; J gene: TRBJ2-1; clone size: NA; CDR3 protein: CASRGGLGGYNEQFF; CDR3 DNA: TGTGCCAGCCGCGGGGGACTAGGAGGTTACAATGAGCAGTTCTTC